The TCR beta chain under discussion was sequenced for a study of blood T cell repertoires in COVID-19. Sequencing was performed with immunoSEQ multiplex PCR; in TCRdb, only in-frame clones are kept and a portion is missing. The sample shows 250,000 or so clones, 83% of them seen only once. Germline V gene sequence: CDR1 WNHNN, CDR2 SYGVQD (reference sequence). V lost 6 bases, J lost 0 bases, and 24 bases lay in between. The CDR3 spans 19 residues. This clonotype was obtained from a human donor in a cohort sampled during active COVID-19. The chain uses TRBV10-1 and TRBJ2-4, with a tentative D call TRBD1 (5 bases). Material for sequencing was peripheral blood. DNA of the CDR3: TGCGCCAGCAGCCCCGGTGGAAAAAGCAGGGTTTCAGCCAAAAACATTCAGTACTTC. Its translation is CASSPGGKSRVSAKNIQYF.